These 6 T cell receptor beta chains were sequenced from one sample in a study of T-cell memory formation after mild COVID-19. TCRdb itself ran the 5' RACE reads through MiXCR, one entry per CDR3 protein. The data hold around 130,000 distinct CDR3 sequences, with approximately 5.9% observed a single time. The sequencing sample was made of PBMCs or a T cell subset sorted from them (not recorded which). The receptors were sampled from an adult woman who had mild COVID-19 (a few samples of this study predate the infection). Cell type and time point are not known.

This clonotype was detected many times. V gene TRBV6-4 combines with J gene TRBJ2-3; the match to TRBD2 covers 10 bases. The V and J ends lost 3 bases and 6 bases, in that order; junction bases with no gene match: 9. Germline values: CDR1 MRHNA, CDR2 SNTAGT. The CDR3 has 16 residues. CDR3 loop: CASSELGLAGADTQYF. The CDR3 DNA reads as TGTGCCAGCAGTGAACTGGGTCTAGCGGGAGCCGATACGCAGTATTTT.

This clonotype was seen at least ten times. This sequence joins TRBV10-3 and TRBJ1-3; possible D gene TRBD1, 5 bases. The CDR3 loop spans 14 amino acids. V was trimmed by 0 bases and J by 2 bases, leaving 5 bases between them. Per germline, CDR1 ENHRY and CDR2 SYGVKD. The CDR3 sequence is CAISESGAGNTIYF. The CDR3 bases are TGTGCCATCAGTGAGTCGGGGGCTGGAAACACCATATATTTT.

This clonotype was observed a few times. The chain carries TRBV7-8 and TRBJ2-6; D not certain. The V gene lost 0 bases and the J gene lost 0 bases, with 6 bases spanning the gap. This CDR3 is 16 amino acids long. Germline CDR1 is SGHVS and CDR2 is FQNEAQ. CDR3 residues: CASSLALGSGANVLTF. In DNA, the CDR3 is TGTGCCAGCAGCTTAGCGTTAGGCTCTGGGGCCAACGTCCTGACTTTC.

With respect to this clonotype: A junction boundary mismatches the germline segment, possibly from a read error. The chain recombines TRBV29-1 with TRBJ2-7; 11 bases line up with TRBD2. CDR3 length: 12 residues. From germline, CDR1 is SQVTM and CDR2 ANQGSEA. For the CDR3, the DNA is TGCAGCGCCCAAGTGACTAGCGGGATTCTCTTGTTC. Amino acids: CSAQVTSGILLF.

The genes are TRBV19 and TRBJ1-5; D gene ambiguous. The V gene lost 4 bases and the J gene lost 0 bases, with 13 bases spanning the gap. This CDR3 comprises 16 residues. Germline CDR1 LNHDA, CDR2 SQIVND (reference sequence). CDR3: CASSTSWGSSNQPQHF. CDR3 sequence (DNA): TGTGCCAGTAGTACCTCGTGGGGTAGTAGCAATCAGCCCCAGCATTTT. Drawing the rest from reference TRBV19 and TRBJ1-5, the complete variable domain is DGGITQSPKYLFRKEGQNVTLSCEQNLNHDAMYWYRQDPGQGLRLIYYSQIVNDFQKGDIAEGYSVSREKKESFPLTVTSAQKNPTAFYLCASSTSWGSSNQPQHFGDGTRLSIL.

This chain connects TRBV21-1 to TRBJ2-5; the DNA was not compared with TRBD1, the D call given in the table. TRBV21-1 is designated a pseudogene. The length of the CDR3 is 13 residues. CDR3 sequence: CASRQGARETQYF. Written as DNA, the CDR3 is TGTGCCAGCAGACAGGGGGCGAGGGAGACCCAGTACTTC.